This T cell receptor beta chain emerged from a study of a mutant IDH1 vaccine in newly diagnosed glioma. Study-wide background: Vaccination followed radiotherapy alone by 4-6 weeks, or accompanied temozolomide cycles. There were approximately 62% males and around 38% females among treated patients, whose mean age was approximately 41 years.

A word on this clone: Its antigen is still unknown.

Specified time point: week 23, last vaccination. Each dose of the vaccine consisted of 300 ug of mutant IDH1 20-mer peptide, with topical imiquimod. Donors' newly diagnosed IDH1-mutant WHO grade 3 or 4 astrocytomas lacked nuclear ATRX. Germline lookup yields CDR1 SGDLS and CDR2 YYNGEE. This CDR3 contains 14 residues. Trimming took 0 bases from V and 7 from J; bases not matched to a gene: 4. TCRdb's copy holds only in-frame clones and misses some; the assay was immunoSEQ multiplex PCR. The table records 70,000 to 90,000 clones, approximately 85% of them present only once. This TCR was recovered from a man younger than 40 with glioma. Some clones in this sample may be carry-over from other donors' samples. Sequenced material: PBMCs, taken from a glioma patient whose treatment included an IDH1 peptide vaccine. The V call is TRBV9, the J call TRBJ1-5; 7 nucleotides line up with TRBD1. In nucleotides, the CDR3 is TGTGCCAGCAGCGTAGCAGGGGGAGGCCAGCCCCAGCATTTT. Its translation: CASSVAGGGQPQHF. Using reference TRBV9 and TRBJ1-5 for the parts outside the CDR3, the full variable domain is DSGVTQTPKHLITATGQRVTLRCSPRSGDLSVYWYQQSLDQGLQFLIQYYNGEERAKGNILERFSAQQFPDLHSELNLSSLELGDSALYFCASSVAGGGQPQHFGDGTRLSIL.